One and the same sample provided the 15 T cell receptor beta chains below, sequenced in a study of control samples from healthy donors and cancer patients. Generated by immunoSEQ multiplex PCR, the TCRdb table keeps only in-frame clones and is missing some. The sample has approximately 68,000 clones; 75% to 85% are singletons. Material for sequencing was blood. The receptors here all came from a man in his sixties in good health.

The chain carries TRBV6-2 or TRBV6-3 and TRBJ2-7; 10 bases are shared with TRBD2. There are 15 residues in the CDR3. From germline, CDR1 is MNHEY and CDR2 SVGEGT. J was trimmed by 3 bases and V by 2 bases; bases with no gene match: 4. The CDR3 reads CASSYKGLADYEQYF. The CDR3 region has the DNA TGTGCCAGCAGTTACAAAGGACTAGCGGACTACGAGCAGTACTTC.

As for this clone: The sample has other DNA sequences that encode this CDR3 too. The chain links TRBV18 to TRBJ2-3, with D perhaps matching TRBD2 (6 bases). The CDR3 runs 14 residues. V lost 0 bases to trimming and J lost 3 bases, with 7 bases between them. Germline CDR1 KGHSH, CDR2 LQKENI. For the CDR3, the DNA is TGTGCCAGCTCACCACCGACTAGGACAGATACGCAGTATTTT. It is translated as CASSPPTRTDTQYF.

Only one count was recorded for this clone. The chain joins TRBV7-2 to TRBJ2-7, with 7 bases that match TRBD1. The ends lost 5 bases at V and 0 bases at J; junction bases unmatched: 10. The CDR3 has 16 residues. CDR1 is SGHTA, CDR2 FQGNSA, per germline. Here the CDR3 reads CASSPDRDSHSYEQYF. DNA for the CDR3: TGTGCCAGCAGCCCCGACCGGGACAGTCACTCCTACGAGCAGTACTTC. The full variable domain, rest sourced from reference TRBV7-2 and TRBJ2-7, is GAGVSQSPSNKVTEKGKDVELRCDPISGHTALYWYRQSLGQGLEFLIYFQGNSAPDKSGLPSDRFSAERTGGSVSTLTIQRTQQEDSAVYLCASSPDRDSHSYEQYFGPGTRLTVT.

V usage is TRBV19 and J usage is TRBJ1-5, with D perhaps TRBD1 (5 bases). Between the trimmed V and J ends, which lost 5 bases and 7 bases, there was a span of 12 bases. CDR1 LNHDA and CDR2 SQIVND come from the germline V gene (reference sequence). This CDR3 is 13 amino acids long. The CDR3 here is CASSLGAMQPQHF. The CDR3 nucleotides are TGTGCCAGTAGTTTAGGGGCGATGCAGCCCCAGCATTTT.

This sequence joins TRBV7-9 and TRBJ2-1, with 10 bases lining up with TRBD2. The trim removed 4 bases at V and 7 bases at J, leaving 16 bases unmatched. This CDR3 is 18 amino acids long. CDR1 is SEHNR and CDR2 is FQNEAQ in the germline V gene (reference sequence). CDR3 in amino acids: CASSSRLTSGRKRNEQFF. CDR3 nucleotide sequence: TGTGCCAGCAGCTCCCGGCTGACTAGCGGGCGGAAACGGAATGAGCAGTTCTTC.

The DNA of the CDR3 is TGTGCCAGTAGTTCATGGACAGGCGCGGATTCACCCCTCCACTTT. Its protein is CASSSWTGADSPLHF. The chain joins TRBV19 to TRBJ1-6; 7 bases map to TRBD1. J was trimmed by 8 bases and V by 5 bases; bases with no gene match: 9. The CDR3 is 15 amino acids. CDR1 and CDR2 (germline): LNHDA, SQIVND (reference sequence).

This sequence joins TRBV27 and TRBJ1-5; 9 positions agree with TRBD1. The CDR3 spans 14 residues. Trimming cost V 6 bases and J 6 bases; bases outside gene matches: 6. The germline gives CDR1 MNHEY, CDR2 SMNVEV (reference sequence). CDR3 DNA sequence: TGTGCCAGCAGCCCCGGACAGGGGCTTCAGCCCCAGCATTTT. This gives the protein CASSPGQGLQPQHF.

The V and J genes are TRBV19 and TRBJ2-5, with TRBD1 as a possible D gene (6 bases). CDR1 LNHDA and CDR2 SQIVND come from the germline V gene (reference sequence). Trimming took 4 bases from V and 1 from J, leaving 10 bases between them. The length of the CDR3 is 14 residues. CDR3 sequence reads: CASSTGQFQETQYF. The CDR3 DNA is TGTGCCAGTAGTACCGGACAGTTCCAAGAGACCCAGTACTTC.

This chain links TRBV9 with TRBJ2-3; TRBD1 aligns across 7 bases. The length of the CDR3 is 16 residues. Germline V gene sequence: CDR1 SGDLS, CDR2 YYNGEE. J lost 0 bases, V lost 4 bases, and 8 bases had no gene match. The CDR3 sequence is CASSTRQGVSTDTQYF. CDR3 in DNA: TGTGCCAGCAGCACCCGACAGGGAGTCAGCACAGATACGCAGTATTTT.

The genes are TRBV18 and TRBJ2-1; D is ambiguous. In germline, CDR1 is KGHSH, CDR2 LQKENI. Trimming cost V 2 bases and J 0 bases, with 20 bases left between them. The CDR3 is made up of 19 amino acids. CDR3 loop: CASSPSAPSISSSYNEQFF. CDR3 DNA sequence: TGTGCCAGCTCACCATCTGCCCCCTCCATATCAAGCTCCTACAATGAGCAGTTCTTC.

CDR3 in amino acids: CASSRGSTGSGTGELFF. CDR3 sequence (DNA): TGCGCCAGCAGCCGTGGGTCCACAGGGTCGGGCACCGGGGAGCTGTTTTTT. The rearrangement links TRBV5-1 to TRBJ2-2; the D gene is possibly TRBD1 (6 bases). CDR1 and CDR2 (germline): SGHRS, YFSETQ. The CDR3 length is 17 residues. Trimming cost V 4 bases and J 4 bases, with 20 bases left between them. The full variable domain, its missing parts supplied by reference TRBV5-1 and TRBJ2-2, is KAGVTQTPRYLIKTRGQQVTLSCSPISGHRSVSWYQQTPGQGLQFLFEYFSETQRNKGNFPGRFSGRQFSNSRSEMNVSTLELGDSALYLCASSRGSTGSGTGELFFGEGSRLTVL.

V usage is TRBV7-9 and J usage is TRBJ2-1, with 9 bases aligning to TRBD2. This CDR3 region has 14 residues. CDR1 is SEHNR and CDR2 is FQNEAQ in the germline V gene (reference sequence). V lost 1 base to trimming and J lost 9 bases; unmatched junction nucleotides: 4. CDR3 DNA: TGTGCCAGCAGCTTAGGGCGGGAGGGGACTGAGCAGTTCTTC. It yields the protein CASSLGREGTEQFF.

The chain carries TRBV7-2 and TRBJ1-5; TRBD1 agrees at 8 bases. V shed 1 base, J shed 3 bases, and the junction held 2 bases outside the gene matches. The CDR3 is made up of 15 amino acids. The V gene's germline CDR1 is SGHTA and CDR2 FQGNSA. The CDR3 DNA follows: TGTGCCAGCAGCTTAGGACAGGGGAACAATCAGCCCCAGCATTTT. Its protein product is CASSLGQGNNQPQHF.

In regard to this clone: Other DNA sequences in the sample encode the same CDR3. The chain combines TRBV9 with TRBJ1-2, with 7 bases aligning to TRBD1. Trimming removed 2 bases from V and 8 bases from J; junction bases left unmatched: 15. CDR3 size: 16 residues. CDR1 is SGDLS and CDR2 is YYNGEE in the germline V gene. In nucleotides, the CDR3 is TGTGCCAGCAGCGTCTCACAACAGGGGATGGGGGGGGGCTACACCTTC. This codes for CASSVSQQGMGGGYTF.

This clone was detected only once. The chain recombines TRBV27 with TRBJ2-1; the match to TRBD2 covers 8 bases. The CDR3 loop spans 18 amino acids. With 1 base clipped from V and 0 bases from J, the junction kept 8 bases outside the gene matches. The germline CDR1 and CDR2 sequences are MNHEY and SMNVEV (reference sequence). This CDR3 is CASSLWSLAGSSYNEQFF. CDR3 DNA: TGTGCCAGCAGTTTATGGTCCCTAGCGGGTAGCTCCTACAATGAGCAGTTCTTC.